This T cell receptor beta chain was recorded in a study of cytomegalovirus exposure and HLA in healthy donors. The PCR made use of 60 Vbeta and 13 Jbeta primers. Profiled with immunoSEQ multiplex PCR; TCRdb holds only in-frame clones, not every one. This sample yields roughly 140,000 clones, of which roughly 75% are seen a single time; 2.5% to 3.5% belongs to the top ten. The sequence derives from a female donor in good health and CMV-seronegative. Sequencing used PBMCs.

The CDR3, as DNA: TGTGCCAGCAGAGACAGGGGGCTGAGTAACGAGCAGTACTTC. It yields the protein CASRDRGLSNEQYF. The chain couples TRBV27 to TRBJ2-7; the match to TRBD1 covers 10 bases. The germline gives CDR1 MNHEY, CDR2 SMNVEV (reference sequence). Trimming removed 6 bases from V and 5 bases from J; junction bases left unmatched: 7. The CDR3 is 14 residues long.